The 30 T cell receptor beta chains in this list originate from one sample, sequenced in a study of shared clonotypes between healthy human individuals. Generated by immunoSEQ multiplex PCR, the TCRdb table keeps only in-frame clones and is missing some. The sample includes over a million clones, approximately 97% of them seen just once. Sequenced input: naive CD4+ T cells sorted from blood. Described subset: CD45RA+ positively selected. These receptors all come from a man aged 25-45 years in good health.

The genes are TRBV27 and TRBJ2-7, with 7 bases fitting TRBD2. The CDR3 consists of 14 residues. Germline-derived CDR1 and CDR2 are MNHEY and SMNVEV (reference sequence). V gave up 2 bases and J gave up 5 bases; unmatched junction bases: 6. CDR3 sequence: CASSLAGVGNEQYF. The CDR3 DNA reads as TGTGCCAGCAGTTTAGCGGGAGTAGGGAACGAGCAGTACTTC.

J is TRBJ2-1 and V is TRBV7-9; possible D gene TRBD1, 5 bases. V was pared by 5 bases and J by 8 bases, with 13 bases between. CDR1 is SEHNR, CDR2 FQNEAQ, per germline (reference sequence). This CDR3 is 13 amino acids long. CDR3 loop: CASSPRQFDEQFF. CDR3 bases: TGTGCCAGCAGCCCTCGACAGTTCGATGAGCAGTTCTTC.

CDR3 loop: CASSPWTGEKLFF. The CDR3 nucleotides are TGTGCCAGCAGCCCCTGGACAGGTGAAAAACTGTTTTTT. The rearrangement links TRBV5-6 to TRBJ1-4, with 7 bases matching TRBD1. With 4 bases clipped from V and 7 bases from J, the junction kept 4 bases outside the gene matches. The CDR3 is 13 amino acids. Per germline, CDR1 SGHDT and CDR2 YYEEEE. The full variable domain, rest sourced from reference TRBV5-6 and TRBJ1-4, is DAGVTQSPTHLIKTRGQQVTLRCSPKSGHDTVSWYQQALGQGPQFIFQYYEEEERQRGNFPDRFSGHQFPNYSSELNVNALLLGDSALYLCASSPWTGEKLFFGSGTQLSVL.

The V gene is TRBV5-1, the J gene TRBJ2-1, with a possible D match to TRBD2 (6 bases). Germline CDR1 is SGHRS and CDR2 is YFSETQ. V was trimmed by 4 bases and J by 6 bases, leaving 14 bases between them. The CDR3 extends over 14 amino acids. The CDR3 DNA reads TGCGCCAGCAGCCGCCGGGACTCGAGCAATGAGCAGTTCTTC. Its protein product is CASSRRDSSNEQFF.

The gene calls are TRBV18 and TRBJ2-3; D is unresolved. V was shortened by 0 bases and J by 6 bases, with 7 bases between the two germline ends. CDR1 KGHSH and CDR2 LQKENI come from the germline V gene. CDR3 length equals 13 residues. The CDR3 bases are TGTGCCAGCTCACCACCAGCCTTCGATACGCAGTATTTT. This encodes CASSPPAFDTQYF. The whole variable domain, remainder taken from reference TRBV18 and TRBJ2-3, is NAGVMQNPRHLVRRRGQEARLRCSPMKGHSHVYWYRQLPEEGLKFMVYLQKENIIDESGMPKERFSAEFPKEGPSILRIQQVVRGDSAAYFCASSPPAFDTQYFGPGTRLTVL.

CDR3 nucleotides: TGTGCCAGCAGCTGGCGGGCGGGAGGATTCACAGATACGCAGTATTTT. It is translated as CASSWRAGGFTDTQYF. The V and J genes are TRBV5-4 and TRBJ2-3; 8 bases line up with TRBD2. V gave up 3 bases and J gave up 2 bases; unmatched junction bases: 8. Germline assignment: CDR1 SGHNT and CDR2 YYREEE (reference sequence). This CDR3 comprises 16 residues.

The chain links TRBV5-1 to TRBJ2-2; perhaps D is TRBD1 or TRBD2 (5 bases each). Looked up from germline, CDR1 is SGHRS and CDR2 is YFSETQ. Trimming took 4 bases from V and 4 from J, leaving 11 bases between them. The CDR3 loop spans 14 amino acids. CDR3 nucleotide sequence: TGCGCCAGCAGCATAGGGACCGGCACCGGGGAGCTGTTTTTT. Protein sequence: CASSIGTGTGELFF.

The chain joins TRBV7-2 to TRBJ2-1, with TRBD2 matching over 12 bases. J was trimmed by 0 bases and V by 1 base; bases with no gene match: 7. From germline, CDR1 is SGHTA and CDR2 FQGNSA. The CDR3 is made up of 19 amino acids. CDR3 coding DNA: TGTGCCAGCAGCTTAGTTGGGACTAGCGGGTTTAGCTCCTACAATGAGCAGTTCTTC. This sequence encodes CASSLVGTSGFSSYNEQFF.

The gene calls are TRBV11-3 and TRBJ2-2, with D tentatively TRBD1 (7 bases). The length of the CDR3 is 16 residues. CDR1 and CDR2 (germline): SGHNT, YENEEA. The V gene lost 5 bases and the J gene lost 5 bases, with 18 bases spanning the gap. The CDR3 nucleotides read TGTGCCAGCAGCCCCCGGGGGACAGTCAGTACCGGGGAGCTGTTTTTT. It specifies CASSPRGTVSTGELFF.

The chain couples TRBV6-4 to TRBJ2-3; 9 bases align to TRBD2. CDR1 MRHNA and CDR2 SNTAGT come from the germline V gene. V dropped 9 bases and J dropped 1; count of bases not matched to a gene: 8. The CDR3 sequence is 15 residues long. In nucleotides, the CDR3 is TGTGCCAGTCGACATAGCGGGGGACGCACAGATACGCAGTATTTT. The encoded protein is CASRHSGGRTDTQYF.

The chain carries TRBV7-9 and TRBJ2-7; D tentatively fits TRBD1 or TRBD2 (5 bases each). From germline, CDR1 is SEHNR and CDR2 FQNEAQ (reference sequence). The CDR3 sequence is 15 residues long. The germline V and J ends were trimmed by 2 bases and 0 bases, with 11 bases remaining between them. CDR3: CASSLPGTASYEQYF. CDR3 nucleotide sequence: TGTGCCAGCAGCTTACCAGGGACCGCCTCCTACGAGCAGTACTTC.

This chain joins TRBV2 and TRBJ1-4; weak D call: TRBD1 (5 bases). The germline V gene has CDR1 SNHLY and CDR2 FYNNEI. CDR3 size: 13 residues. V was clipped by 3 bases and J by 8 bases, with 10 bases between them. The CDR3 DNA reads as TGTGCCAGCAGTGAGTCAGGGTACGAAAAACTGTTTTTT. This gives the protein CASSESGYEKLFF.

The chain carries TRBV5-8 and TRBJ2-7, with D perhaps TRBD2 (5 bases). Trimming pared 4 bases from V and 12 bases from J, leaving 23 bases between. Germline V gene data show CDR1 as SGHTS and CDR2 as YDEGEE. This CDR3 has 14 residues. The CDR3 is CASSVGGPGISWYF. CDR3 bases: TGTGCCAGCAGCGTGGGTGGACCGGGAATTTCTTGGTACTTC.

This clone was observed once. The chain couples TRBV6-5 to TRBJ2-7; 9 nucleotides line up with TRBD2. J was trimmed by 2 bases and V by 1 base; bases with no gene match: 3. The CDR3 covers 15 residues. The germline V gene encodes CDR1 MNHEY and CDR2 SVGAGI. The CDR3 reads CASSYFASGTYEQYF. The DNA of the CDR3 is TGTGCCAGCAGTTACTTTGCTAGCGGGACCTACGAGCAGTACTTC.

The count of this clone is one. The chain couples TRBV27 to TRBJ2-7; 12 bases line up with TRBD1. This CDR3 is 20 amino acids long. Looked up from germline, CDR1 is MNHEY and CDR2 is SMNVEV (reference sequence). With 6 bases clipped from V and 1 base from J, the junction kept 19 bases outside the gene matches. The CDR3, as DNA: TGTGCCAGCAGCCGCTTCCCGGGACAGGGGGCGCACGGGCTATCCTACGAGCAGTACTTC. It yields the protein CASSRFPGQGAHGLSYEQYF.

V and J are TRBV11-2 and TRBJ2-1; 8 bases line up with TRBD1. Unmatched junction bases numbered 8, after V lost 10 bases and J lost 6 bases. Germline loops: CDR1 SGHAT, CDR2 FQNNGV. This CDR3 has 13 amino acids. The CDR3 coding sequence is TGTGCCACCGGACAGGGATTAACCAATGAGCAGTTCTTC. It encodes CATGQGLTNEQFF. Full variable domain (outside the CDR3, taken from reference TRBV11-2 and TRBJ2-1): EAGVAQSPRYKIIEKRQSVAFWCNPISGHATLYWYQQILGQGPKLLIQFQNNGVVDDSQLPKDRFSAERLKGVDSTLKIQPAKLEDSAVYLCATGQGLTNEQFFGPGTRLTVL.

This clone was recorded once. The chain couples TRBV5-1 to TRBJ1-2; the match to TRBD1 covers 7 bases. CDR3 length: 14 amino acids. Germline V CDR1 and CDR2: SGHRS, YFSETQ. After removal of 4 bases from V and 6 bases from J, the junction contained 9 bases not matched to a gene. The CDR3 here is CASSGGQFFHGYTF. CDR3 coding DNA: TGCGCCAGCAGCGGGGGACAGTTTTTTCATGGCTACACCTTC.

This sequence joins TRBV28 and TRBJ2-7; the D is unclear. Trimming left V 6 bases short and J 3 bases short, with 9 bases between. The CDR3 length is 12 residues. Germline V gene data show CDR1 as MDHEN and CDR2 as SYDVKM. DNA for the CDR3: TGTGCCAGCAGCCCCCAACGCTACGAGCAGTACTTC. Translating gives CASSPQRYEQYF.

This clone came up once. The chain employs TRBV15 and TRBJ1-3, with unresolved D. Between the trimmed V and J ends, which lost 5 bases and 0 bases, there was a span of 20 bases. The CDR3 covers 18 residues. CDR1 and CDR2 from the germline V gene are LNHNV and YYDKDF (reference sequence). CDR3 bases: TGTGCCACCAGCTTGCGGTTTCGAATGGAGTACTCTGGAAACACCATATATTTT. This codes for CATSLRFRMEYSGNTIYF.

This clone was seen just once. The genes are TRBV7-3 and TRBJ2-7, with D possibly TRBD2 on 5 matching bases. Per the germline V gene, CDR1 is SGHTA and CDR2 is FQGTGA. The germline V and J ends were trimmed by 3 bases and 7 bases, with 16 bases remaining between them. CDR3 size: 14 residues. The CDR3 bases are TGTGCCAGCAGCTTGGCCCAAGCTTCGGGGGAGCAGTACTTC. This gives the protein CASSLAQASGEQYF.

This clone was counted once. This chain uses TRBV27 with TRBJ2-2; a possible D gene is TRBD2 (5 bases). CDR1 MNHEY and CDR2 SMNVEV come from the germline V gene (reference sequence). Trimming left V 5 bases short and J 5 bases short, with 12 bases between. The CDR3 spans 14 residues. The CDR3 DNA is TGTGCCAGCAGTCCGACTACCTTTACCGGGGAGCTGTTTTTT. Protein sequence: CASSPTTFTGELFF.

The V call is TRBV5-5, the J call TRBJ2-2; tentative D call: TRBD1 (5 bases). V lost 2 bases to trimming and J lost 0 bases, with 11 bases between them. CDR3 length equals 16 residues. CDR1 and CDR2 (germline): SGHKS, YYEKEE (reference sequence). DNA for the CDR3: TGTGCCAGCAGCTTCAGTACAGGCACGAACACCGGGGAGCTGTTTTTT. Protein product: CASSFSTGTNTGELFF.

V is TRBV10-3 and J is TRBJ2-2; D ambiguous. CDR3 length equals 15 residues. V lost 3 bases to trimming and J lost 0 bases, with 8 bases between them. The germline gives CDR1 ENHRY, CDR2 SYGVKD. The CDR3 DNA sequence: TGTGCCATCAGTGACAGACAAGCGAACACCGGGGAGCTGTTTTTT. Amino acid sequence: CAISDRQANTGELFF.

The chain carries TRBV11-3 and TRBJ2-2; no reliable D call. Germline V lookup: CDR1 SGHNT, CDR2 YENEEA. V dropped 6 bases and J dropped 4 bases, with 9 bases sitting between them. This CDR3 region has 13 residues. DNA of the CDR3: TGTGCCAGCAGTCTCTCACTCACCGGGGAGCTGTTTTTT. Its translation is CASSLSLTGELFF.

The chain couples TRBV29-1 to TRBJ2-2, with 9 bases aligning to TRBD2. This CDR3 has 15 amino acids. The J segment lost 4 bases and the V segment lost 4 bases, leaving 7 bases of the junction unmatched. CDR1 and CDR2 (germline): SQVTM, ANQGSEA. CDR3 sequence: CSVASGIGSTGELFF. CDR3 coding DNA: TGCAGCGTTGCTAGCGGGATCGGTAGCACCGGGGAGCTGTTTTTT.

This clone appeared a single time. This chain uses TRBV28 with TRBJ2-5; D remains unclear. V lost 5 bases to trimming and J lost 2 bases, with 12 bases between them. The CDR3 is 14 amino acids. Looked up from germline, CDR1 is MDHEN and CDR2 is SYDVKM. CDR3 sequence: CASSMTQIQETQYF. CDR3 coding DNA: TGTGCCAGCAGTATGACTCAGATACAAGAGACCCAGTACTTC.

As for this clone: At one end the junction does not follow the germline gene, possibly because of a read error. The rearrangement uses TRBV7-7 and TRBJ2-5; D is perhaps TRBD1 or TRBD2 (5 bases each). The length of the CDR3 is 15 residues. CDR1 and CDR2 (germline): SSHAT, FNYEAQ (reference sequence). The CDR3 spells CASSLGDLEQETQYF. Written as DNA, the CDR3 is TGTGCTAGCAGCTTGGGGGATTTGGAGCAGGAGACCCAGTACTTC.

In nucleotides, the CDR3 is TGTGCCAGCAGCCTAAGGGCGGGGACTAGCGGCCAGAGCCAGTACTTC. Translating it yields CASSLRAGTSGQSQYF. The chain has TRBV7-7 and TRBJ2-5; 11 bases fit TRBD2. The CDR3 consists of 16 residues. The junction had 15 bases not matched to a gene; V was cut back by 5 bases and J by 10 bases. Germline-derived CDR1 and CDR2 are SSHAT and FNYEAQ (reference sequence).

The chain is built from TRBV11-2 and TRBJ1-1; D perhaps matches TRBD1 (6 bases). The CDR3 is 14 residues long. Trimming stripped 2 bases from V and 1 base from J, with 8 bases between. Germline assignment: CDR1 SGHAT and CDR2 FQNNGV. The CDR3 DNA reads TGTGCCAGCAGCTTACGGGGGCCGAACACTGAAGCTTTCTTT. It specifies CASSLRGPNTEAFF.

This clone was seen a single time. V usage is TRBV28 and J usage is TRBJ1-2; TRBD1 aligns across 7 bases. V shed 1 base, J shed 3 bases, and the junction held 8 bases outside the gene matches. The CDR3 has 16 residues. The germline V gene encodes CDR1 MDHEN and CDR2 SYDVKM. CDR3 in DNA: TGTGCCAGCAGTTTATCCCCGACAGGGATGCACTATGGCTACACCTTC. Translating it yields CASSLSPTGMHYGYTF.